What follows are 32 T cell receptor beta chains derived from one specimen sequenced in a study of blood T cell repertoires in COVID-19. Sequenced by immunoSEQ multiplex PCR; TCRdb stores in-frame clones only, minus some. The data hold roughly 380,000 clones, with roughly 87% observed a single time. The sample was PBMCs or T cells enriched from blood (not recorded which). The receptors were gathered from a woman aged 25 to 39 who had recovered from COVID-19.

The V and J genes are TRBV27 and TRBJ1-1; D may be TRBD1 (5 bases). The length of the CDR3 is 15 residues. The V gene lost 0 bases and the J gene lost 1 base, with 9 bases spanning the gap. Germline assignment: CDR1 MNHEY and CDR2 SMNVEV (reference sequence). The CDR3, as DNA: TGTGCCAGCAGTTTATCGAGGCAGGGGAACACTGAAGCTTTCTTT. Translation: CASSLSRQGNTEAFF.

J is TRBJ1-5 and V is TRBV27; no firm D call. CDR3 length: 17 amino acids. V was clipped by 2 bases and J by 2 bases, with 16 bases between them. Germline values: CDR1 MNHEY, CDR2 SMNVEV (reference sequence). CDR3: CASSLLSTERGNQPQHF. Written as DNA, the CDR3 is TGTGCCAGCAGTTTACTCTCCACAGAACGAGGCAATCAGCCCCAGCATTTT.

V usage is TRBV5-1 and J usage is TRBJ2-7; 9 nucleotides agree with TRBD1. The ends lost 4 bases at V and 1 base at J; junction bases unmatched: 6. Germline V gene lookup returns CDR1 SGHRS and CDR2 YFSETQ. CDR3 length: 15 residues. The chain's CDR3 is CASSPDRGLSYEQYF. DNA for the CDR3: TGCGCCAGCAGCCCGGACAGGGGCCTTTCCTACGAGCAGTACTTC.

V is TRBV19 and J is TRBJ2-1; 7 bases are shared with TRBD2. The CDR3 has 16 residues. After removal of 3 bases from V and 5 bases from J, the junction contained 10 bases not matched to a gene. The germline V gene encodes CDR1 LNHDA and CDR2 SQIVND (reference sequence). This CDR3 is CASSISAGDTHNEQFF. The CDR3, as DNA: TGTGCCAGTAGTATTTCGGCGGGAGACACCCACAATGAGCAGTTCTTC.

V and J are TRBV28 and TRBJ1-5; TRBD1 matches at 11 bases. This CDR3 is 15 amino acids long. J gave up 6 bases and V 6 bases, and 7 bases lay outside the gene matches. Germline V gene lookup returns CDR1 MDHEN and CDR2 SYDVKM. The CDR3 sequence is CASSNGGQGGQPQHF. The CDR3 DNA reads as TGTGCCAGCAGCAACGGGGGACAGGGGGGTCAGCCCCAGCATTTT.

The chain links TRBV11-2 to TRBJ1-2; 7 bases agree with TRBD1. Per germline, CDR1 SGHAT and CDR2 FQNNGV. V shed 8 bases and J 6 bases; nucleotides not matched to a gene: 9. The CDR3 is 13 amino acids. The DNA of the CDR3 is TGTGCCAGCGGCGACAGGGAGTGGAATGGCTACACCTTC. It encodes CASGDREWNGYTF.

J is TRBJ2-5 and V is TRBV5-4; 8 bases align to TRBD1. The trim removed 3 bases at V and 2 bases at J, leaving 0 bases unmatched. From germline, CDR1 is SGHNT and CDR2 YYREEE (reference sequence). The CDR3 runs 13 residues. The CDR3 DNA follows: TGTGCCAGCAGCTGGACAGGGCAAGAGACCCAGTACTTC. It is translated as CASSWTGQETQYF.

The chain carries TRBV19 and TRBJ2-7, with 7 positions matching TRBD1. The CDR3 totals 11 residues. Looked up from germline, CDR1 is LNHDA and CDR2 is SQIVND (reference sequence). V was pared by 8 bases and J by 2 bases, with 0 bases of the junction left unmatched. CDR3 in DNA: TGTGCCAGTGGACAGGCCTACGAGCAGTACTTC. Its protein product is CASGQAYEQYF.

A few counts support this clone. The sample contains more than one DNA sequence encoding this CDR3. The CDR3 sequence: CASSQEAGGPDTQYF. In nucleotides, the CDR3 is TGTGCCAGCAGCCAAGAAGCGGGAGGGCCAGATACGCAGTATTTT. V usage is TRBV4-2 and J usage is TRBJ2-3, with TRBD2 matching over 10 bases. This CDR3 spans 15 amino acids. J gave up 4 bases and V 0 bases, and 1 base lay outside the gene matches. Germline V gene lookup returns CDR1 LGHNA and CDR2 YNFKEQ.

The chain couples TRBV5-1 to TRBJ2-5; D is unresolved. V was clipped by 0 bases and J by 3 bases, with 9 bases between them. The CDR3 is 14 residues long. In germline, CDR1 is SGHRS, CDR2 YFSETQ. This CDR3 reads CASSLGQREETQYF. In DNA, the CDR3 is TGCGCCAGCAGCTTGGGTCAGCGAGAAGAGACCCAGTACTTC.

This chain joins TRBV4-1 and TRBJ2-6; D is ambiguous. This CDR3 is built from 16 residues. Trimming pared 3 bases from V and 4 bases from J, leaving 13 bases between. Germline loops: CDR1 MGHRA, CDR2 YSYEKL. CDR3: CASSHPFQAGANVLTF. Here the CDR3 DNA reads TGCGCCAGCAGCCATCCCTTTCAGGCAGGGGCCAACGTCCTGACTTTC.

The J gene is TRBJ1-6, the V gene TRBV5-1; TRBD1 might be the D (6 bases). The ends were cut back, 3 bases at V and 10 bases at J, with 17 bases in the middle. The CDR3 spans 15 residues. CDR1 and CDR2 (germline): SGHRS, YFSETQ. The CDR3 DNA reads TGCGCCAGCAGCTCAGAACAGGGAAGTCTGTCACCCCTCCACTTT. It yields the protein CASSSEQGSLSPLHF.

This CDR3 is CASSPGGGYTF. The CDR3 DNA reads as TGCGCCAGCAGCCCGGGGGGTGGCTACACCTTC. This rearrangement joins TRBV5-1 to TRBJ1-2, with D possibly matching TRBD1 (5 bases). V was shortened by 4 bases and J by 7 bases, with 8 bases between the two germline ends. Germline V gene data show CDR1 as SGHRS and CDR2 as YFSETQ. This CDR3 comprises 11 residues.

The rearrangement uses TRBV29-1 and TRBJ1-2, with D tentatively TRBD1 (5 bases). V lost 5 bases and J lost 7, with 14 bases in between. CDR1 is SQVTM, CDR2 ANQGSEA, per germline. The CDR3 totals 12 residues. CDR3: CSVHSGGGGYTF. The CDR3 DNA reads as TGCAGCGTTCACTCGGGGGGTGGTGGCTACACCTTC.

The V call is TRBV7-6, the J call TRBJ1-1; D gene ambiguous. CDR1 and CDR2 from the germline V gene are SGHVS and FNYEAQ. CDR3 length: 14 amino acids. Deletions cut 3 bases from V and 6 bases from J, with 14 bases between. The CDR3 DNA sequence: TGTGCCAGCAGCTTTGGAGGGAGTTCCGCTGAAGCTTTCTTT. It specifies CASSFGGSSAEAFF.

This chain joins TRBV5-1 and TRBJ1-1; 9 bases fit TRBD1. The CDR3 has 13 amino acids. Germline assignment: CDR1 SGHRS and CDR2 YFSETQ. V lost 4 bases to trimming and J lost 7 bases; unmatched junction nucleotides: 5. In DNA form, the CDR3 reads TGCGCCAGCAGCAGTGGACAGGGGAATGAAGCTTTCTTT. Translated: CASSSGQGNEAFF.

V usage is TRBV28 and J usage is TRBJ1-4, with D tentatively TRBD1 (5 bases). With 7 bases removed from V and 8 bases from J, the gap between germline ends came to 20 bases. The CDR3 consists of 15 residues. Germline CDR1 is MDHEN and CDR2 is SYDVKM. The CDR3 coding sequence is TGTGCCAGCATTACCCCGCGGGGAGGGACGGAAAAACTGTTTTTT. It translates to CASITPRGGTEKLFF.

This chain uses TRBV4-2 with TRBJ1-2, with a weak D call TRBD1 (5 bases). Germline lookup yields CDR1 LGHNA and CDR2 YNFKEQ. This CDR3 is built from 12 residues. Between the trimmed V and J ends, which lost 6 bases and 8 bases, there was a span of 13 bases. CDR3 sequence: CASRDTMEGYTF. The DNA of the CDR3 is TGTGCCAGCAGGGACACAATGGAAGGCTACACCTTC.

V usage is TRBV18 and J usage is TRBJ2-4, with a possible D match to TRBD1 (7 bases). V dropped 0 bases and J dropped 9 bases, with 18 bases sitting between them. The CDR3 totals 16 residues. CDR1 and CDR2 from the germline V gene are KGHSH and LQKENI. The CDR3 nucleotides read TGTGCCAGCTCACCACCGTCGACAGGGCAGGGAGGCATTCAGTACTTC. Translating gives CASSPPSTGQGGIQYF.

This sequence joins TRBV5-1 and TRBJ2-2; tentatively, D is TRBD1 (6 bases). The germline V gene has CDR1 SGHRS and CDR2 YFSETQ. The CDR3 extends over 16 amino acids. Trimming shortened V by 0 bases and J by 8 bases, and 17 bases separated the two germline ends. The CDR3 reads CASSLATGSSSGELFF. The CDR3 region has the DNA TGCGCCAGCAGCTTGGCTACAGGGTCATCGTCTGGGGAGCTGTTTTTT.

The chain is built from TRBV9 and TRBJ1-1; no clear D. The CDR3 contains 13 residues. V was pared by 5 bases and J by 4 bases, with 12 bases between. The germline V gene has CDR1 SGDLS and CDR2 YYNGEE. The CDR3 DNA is TGTGCCAGCAGGCACGAACCGGGCACTGAAGCTTTCTTT. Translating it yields CASRHEPGTEAFF. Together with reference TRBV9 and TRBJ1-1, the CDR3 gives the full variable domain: DSGVTQTPKHLITATGQRVTLRCSPRSGDLSVYWYQQSLDQGLQFLIQYYNGEERAKGNILERFSAQQFPDLHSELNLSSLELGDSALYFCASRHEPGTEAFFGQGTRLTVV.

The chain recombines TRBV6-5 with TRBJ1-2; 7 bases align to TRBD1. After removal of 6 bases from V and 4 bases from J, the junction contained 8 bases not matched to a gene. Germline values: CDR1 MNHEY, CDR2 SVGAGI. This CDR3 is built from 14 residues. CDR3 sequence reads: CASSYRQGGYGYTF. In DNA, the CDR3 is TGTGCCAGCAGCTACCGACAGGGAGGCTATGGCTACACCTTC.

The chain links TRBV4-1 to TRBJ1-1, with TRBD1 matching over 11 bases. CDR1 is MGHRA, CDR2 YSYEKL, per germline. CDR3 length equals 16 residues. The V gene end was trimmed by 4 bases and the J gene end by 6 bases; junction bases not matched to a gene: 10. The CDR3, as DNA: TGCGCCAGCAGCCGGACAGGGGGCGCCAACCACCCTGAAGCTTTCTTT. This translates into CASSRTGGANHPEAFF.

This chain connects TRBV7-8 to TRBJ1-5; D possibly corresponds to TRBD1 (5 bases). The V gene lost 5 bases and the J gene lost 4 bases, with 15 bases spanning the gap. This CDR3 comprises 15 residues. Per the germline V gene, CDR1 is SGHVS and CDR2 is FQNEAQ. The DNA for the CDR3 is TGTGCCAGCAGCGCGACGGGGGGGGTGAATCAGCCCCAGCATTTT. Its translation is CASSATGGVNQPQHF.

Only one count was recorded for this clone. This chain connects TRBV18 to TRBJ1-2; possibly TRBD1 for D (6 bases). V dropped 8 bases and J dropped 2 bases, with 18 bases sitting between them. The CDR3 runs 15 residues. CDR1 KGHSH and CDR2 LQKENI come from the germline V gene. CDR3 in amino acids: CASTVGPQGNYGYTF. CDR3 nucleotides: TGTGCCAGCACTGTAGGACCGCAGGGGAACTATGGCTACACCTTC.

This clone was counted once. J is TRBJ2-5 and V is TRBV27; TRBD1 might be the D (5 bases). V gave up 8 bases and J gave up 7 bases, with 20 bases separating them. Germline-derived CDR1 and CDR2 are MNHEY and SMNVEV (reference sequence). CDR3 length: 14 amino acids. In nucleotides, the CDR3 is TGTGCCAGCTCCCTCGTGGGGCCCACACCGACCCAGTACTTC. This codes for CASSLVGPTPTQYF.

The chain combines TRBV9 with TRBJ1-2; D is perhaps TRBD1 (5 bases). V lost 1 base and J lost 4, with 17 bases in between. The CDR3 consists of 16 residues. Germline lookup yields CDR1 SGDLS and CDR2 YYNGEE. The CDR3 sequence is CASSVMGGRTTYGYTF. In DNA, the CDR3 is TGTGCCAGCAGCGTAATGGGGGGAAGGACAACCTATGGCTACACCTTC.

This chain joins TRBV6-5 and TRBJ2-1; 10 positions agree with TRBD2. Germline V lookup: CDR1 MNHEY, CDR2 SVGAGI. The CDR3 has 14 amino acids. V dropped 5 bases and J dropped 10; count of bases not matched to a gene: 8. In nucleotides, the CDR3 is TGTGCCAGCAGTATACTAGCGGGGCCCCTGGAGCAGTTCTTC. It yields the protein CASSILAGPLEQFF.

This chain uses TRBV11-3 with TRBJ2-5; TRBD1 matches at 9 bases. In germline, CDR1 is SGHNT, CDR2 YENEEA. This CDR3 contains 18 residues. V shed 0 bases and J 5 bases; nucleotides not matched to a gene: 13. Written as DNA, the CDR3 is TGTGCCAGCAGCTTAGATCCGCCGGGGACAGGGTCGAGGGAGACCCAGTACTTC. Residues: CASSLDPPGTGSRETQYF.

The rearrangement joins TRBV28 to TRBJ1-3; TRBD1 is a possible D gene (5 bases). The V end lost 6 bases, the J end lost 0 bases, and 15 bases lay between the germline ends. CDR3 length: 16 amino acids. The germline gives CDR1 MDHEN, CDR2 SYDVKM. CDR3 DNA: TGTGCCAGCAGCCCCCCCCGGCAGGGCTCTGGAAACACCATATATTTT. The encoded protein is CASSPPRQGSGNTIYF.

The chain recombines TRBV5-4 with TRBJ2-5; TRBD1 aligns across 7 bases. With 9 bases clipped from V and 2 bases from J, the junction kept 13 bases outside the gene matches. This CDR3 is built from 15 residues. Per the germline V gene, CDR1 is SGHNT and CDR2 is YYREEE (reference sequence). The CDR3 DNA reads TGTGCCACCTCACCGACGGGACAGATACAAGAGACCCAGTACTTC. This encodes CATSPTGQIQETQYF.

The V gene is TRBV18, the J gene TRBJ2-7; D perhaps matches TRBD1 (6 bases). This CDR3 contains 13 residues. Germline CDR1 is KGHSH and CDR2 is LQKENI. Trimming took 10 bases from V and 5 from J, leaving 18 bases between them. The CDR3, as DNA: TGTGCCACTTCCGGGACATCATATGACGAGCAGTACTTC. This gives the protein CATSGTSYDEQYF.